This T cell receptor beta chain was retrieved from a study of cytomegalovirus exposure and HLA in healthy donors (dated by TCRdb to between 2016 and 2019). For the study in its entirety: In an earlier analysis of fewer than 750 of the donors, 276 Gb of sequence data and 117 million unique TCR beta sequences from about 190 million T cells were reported. A later analysis re-analyzed previously published TCR beta repertoires from 650 to 800 donors and added high-resolution HLA genotyping to study TCR occurrence patterns. Of the approximately 400 genotyped donors, about 80% fell in the genetic ancestry cluster associated with self-reported Caucasian donors. The study profiled the T cell repertoires of around 700 subjects by immunosequencing and related them to cytomegalovirus serostatus. In the later analysis, no new phenotypic data were used to find candidate immune exposures; instead, reliance was placed on TCR beta sequences and their occurrence across donors. Class I and class II HLA loci were covered by the typing at four-digit resolution. Every repertoire in the discovery cohort had been generated on one and the same sequencing platform. Approximately 300 gigabases of sequencing data and 75 million to 85 million unique TCR sequences made up an early release that covered over 550 HLA-typed donors. A later genetic analysis took genome-wide SNP genotypes for about 65% of the 666 donors and used that subset as a discovery cohort. In an earlier analysis of roughly 580 of the donors, high-throughput TCR beta sequencing was used to judge whether each TCR beta V gene segment behaved as functional or pseudogenic. On average, 235,054 unique TCR beta nucleotide sequences were sequenced per donor among about 400 genotyped donors of the cohort, with 15% to 20% of those sequences being non-productive. The study was designed to test whether signatures of past pathogen exposure could be identified by cataloging public T cell receptors. The study combined high-throughput TCR immunosequencing, statistical association of individual TCRs with disease status, and machine learning to predict cytomegalovirus infection status. A few DR-DQ haplotypes were treated as single units for association and clustering because of strong linkage in the cohort. Typing coverage varied by locus: 629-630 donors for A, B, C, DRB1 and DQB1; more than 500 for DQA1; 600 to 610 for DPA1; roughly 470 for DPB1. In addition to the first cohort of about 650 subjects, a separate validation cohort of 120 different subjects was used. Donor age, sex, ethnicity and CMV serostatus were compiled alongside the repertoire data. Broad study findings and their caveats: Only TCR beta chains were sequenced in this cohort, and the absence of alpha or paired-chain data limited detectable features. V-gene and J-gene trimming of TCR beta chains was associated with a missense DCLRE1C variant in a later genetic analysis, and the association was replicated in an independent cohort. For the cohort, immune exposure information was limited to CMV serostatus. The sequencing pipeline was judged likely to have produced a cluster of highly shared sequence variants as a technical artifact. HLA typing was unavailable for some donors at each locus, so association tests used only the typed subset. A further reported finding was that TCR beta sequences accurately predicted the HLA-A and HLA-B alleles for most subjects in the first cohort. According to the authors, the approach could potentially be generalized to other disease states and immunological phenotypes. Compared with equally common non-associated chains, HLA-associated TCR beta chains in a later analysis were more clonally expanded and had lower generation probabilities. Correlated functional status among segregating V segments might reflect linkage disequilibrium, but an unknown experimental factor could not be ruled out. A later analysis found that TCR association rates varied across HLA loci, with DRB1 alleles showing the most associated TCRs and HLA-C alleles the fewest. The earlier analysis of nearly 600 of the donors excluded approximately 15 rarely observed V segments, including chromosome 9 orphons, because counts were too low. In the study, 164 TCR beta chains were listed as associated with cytomegalovirus. Most CMV-associated TCR beta chains appeared to be HLA-restricted in a later analysis, and the HLA associations seemed to be driven largely by CMV exposure. Across donors, most TCR sequences were observed very rarely, whereas some public TCRs were present in many individuals. Three of the identified cytomegalovirus-associated TCR beta chains were confirmed in vitro to be specific for cytomegalovirus antigens. In a later analysis, several top co-occurrence clusters were reported to appear linked to parvovirus B19, influenza, CMV and Epstein-Barr virus. In both the original and validation cohorts, the classifier was reported to diagnose cytomegalovirus status with high specificity and sensitivity. Assigning TCR associations to individual alleles was difficult when HLA alleles, especially DR and DQ, strongly co-occurred. The 87-base-pair reads could not distinguish some IMGT-functional V segments, including TRBV6-2 and TRBV6-3, so those segments were excluded. Roughly uniform sequencing depth across donors was assumed in presence/absence analyses, although this assumption may not hold. In a later analysis, around 15,000 TCR beta sequences were associated with specific HLA alleles at a false discovery rate of 0.05. In a later genetic analysis, fewer N-insertions in productive TCRs were reported among donors in an Asian-associated ancestry cluster than the roughly 700-donor mean. An earlier analysis of approximately 590 of the donors showed that most TCR beta V segments appeared in productive rearrangements either about 87% or about 30% of the time, which broadly matched IMGT annotations.

Library prep was done by the immunoSEQ multiplex PCR assay. For the multiplex PCR, a mixture combining 60 forward primers for TCR Vbeta segments and 13 reverse primers for TCR Jbeta segments was used. Amplification of the CDR3 region of rearranged TCR beta genes was performed with a multiplex PCR assay on genomic DNA. On the Illumina HiSeq System, the amplified TCR beta libraries were sequenced as 87-base-pair reads. The study's processing was this. Across the roughly 700 repertoires, a later analysis counted roughly 84 million unique TCR beta chains, roughly 11 million of which were shared by at least two donors. Raw reads were error-corrected and collapsed into unique sequences by a nearest-neighbor algorithm in which closely related sequences were merged to remove PCR and sequencing errors. Alignment of CDR3 sequences to IMGT reference sequences was used to assign V, D and J gene segments. For a sequence to be retained, a match of at least six nucleotides was required to both a V gene segment and a J gene segment. Rearrangements were called productive when the CDR3 lacked stop codons and stayed in frame with V and J; all others were non-productive. CDR3 was defined according to IMGT convention as the region running from the second conserved V-encoded cysteine to the conserved J-encoded phenylalanine. Sequences without an unambiguous match to a single V gene segment were excluded from the earlier analysis of about 600 of the donors. In an earlier analysis of a few hundred of the donors, V segments were called functional above 56.7% productive rearrangements and were called segregating when the between-donor standard deviation exceeded 5%. A statistical classification framework was developed to diagnose cytomegalovirus status using the catalog of TCR beta chain sequences. V and J gene assignment, in a later analysis, came from comparing TCR nucleotide sequences with IMGT/GENE-DB human TR gene sequences. A later analysis assigned CDR3 sequences and most-parsimonious VDJ recombination scenarios with the TCRdist pipeline. A later analysis defined each TCR beta chain by its CDR3 amino acid sequence plus V-gene family, and excluded reads lacking a unique V-gene family. To address suspected cross-contamination and a sequencing artifact, a later analysis removed under 600 highly shared, low-generation-probability nucleotide sequences. For each public chain, a later analysis derived a clonal expansion index from normalized ranks of inferred template counts within each repertoire. A later analysis computed generation probabilities with a VDJ recombination model fitted to out-of-frame rearrangements, and checked the results against IGoR. Hypergeometric tests were used in a later analysis to score TCR-TCR, TCR-HLA and TCR-CMV co-occurrence, with a repertoire-size bias correction applied to the TCR pairs. To estimate false discovery rates, a later analysis permuted the HLA or CMV assignments 20 times. In a later analysis, co-occurring TCRs were grouped using DBSCAN, and TCRdist sequence similarity was added for clustering within HLA-allele-positive subsets. For co-occurrence clustering, repertoires with fewer than 30,000 or more than 120,000 public chains were excluded, along with roughly 5 repertoires with anomalous nucleotide sharing. TCRdb re-hosts the immuneACCESS table, in-frame sequences only. Its copies lack some clones; in the studies checked, an unresolved V gene accounts for under half of them, and the cause for the rest is not known. That table gives V, J and clone size, and the DNA gave D and trimming. This sample gives about 160,000 clones in total; just under 80% of them show up just once. The ten largest clonotypes hold 5.5% to 7.5% of the sample.

Its CDR3 holds 16 amino acids, cysteine through phenylalanine. Just the 48-base CDR3 DNA is kept, in frame starting at base 1. The trim is 3 bases for V and 2 bases for J, with a gap of 15 bases between the germline ends. The germline V gene (reference sequence) provides CDR1 WNHNN and CDR2 SYGVQD. The cohort was made up of roughly 670 healthy bone marrow donors. At the time of sampling, all cohort members were nominally healthy, though unrecorded immune exposures were likely present. The donor was CMV seropositive and was included in the group of 289 seropositive cohort members. A peripheral blood sample was provided by each donor, and peripheral blood mononuclear cells were used for TCR beta sequencing. The Qiagen DNeasy Blood Extraction Kit was used to extract genomic DNA from the blood cell samples. About this clone itself: Its antigen has not been determined. No clone much larger than this one lies a single base away; base qualities are absent.

Material for sequencing was PBMCs. This receptor was obtained from a woman aged 40-49 years in good health and CMV-seropositive. The sequence links TRBV10-1 to TRBJ2-3; possibly the D gene is TRBD1, per 5 matching bases. This receptor carries the CDR3 CASSEGQGGNTDTQYF. The nucleotide sequence is TGCGCCAGCAGTGAAGGGCAGGGTGGCAACACAGATACGCAGTATTTT.